The present entry profiles one TCR beta chain with its context. The antigen is not known. The germline gives CDR1 SNHLY, CDR2 FYNNEI. V gave up 3 bases and J gave up 1 base, with 10 bases separating them. The CDR3 is made up of 15 amino acids. These data are taken from a study of graft-versus-host responses after intestinal transplantation. Turning to the study itself: Multivisceral, liver-intestinal, or isolated intestinal transplants were performed in recipients. Among the recipients, all got anti-thymocyte globulin induction and then tacrolimus and steroids for about 3 years.

Profiling relied on immunoSEQ multiplex PCR, and the TCRdb table lists in-frame clones only, not all of them. The table lists some 120,000 clones, around 90% of them singletons. This TCR was recovered from a human donor who was the organ donor for an intestinal transplant. This chain uses TRBV2 with TRBJ1-5; tentative D call: TRBD1 (5 bases). The sequencing used unstimulated CD4+ T cells sorted from spleen or lymph node cells, collected before transplant. In DNA form, the CDR3 reads TGTGCCAGCAGTGACTTGGGGGACAGCAATCAGCCCCAGCATTTT. As protein: CASSDLGDSNQPQHF.